In this sample, the clone carrying this T cell receptor beta chain turned up a few times. Its antigen remains unidentified. The data belong to a study of regulatory T cells in long-lasting Graves disease. Across the whole study: More than 5 years of antithyroid drugs with positive TSH receptor antibodies defined persistent Graves' disease. Study-level findings and limits: Persistent disease was characterized by preferential usage of TRBV28, TRBJ1-2 and TRBJ2-5. Only peripheral blood was studied, not thyroid tissue.

Time point given: persistent/refractory GD, antithyroid drugs over 5 years with positive TRAb. Isolated PBMC RNA provided the starting material for the TCR library. The CDR3 is made up of 15 amino acids. Trimming removed 0 bases from V and 6 bases from J, with 12 bases in between. Looked up from germline, CDR1 is MNHNS and CDR2 is SASEGT. Both iRepertoire HTBI primers and Arm-PCR of CDR3 regions were used to build the TCR beta libraries. TCRdb fed the multiplex PCR reads into MiXCR, producing one record per CDR3 protein. The data show roughly 470,000 distinct CDR3 sequences, about 20% seen once. Source: peripheral blood mononuclear cells (PBMCs), taken when the disease was refractory, from a patient treated with antithyroid drugs. This receptor was obtained from a female donor with Graves disease. This chain connects TRBV6-1 to TRBJ1-3; D possibly corresponds to TRBD1 (6 bases). The CDR3 region is CASSEAGWGANTIYF. The CDR3, as DNA: TGTGCCAGCAGTGAAGCGGGTTGGGGGGCAAACACCATATATTTT.